This T cell receptor beta chain is drawn from a study of blood T cell repertoires in COVID-19. Here immunoSEQ multiplex PCR was the method, and the copy in TCRdb shows in-frame clones only, minus some. This sample carries about 270,000 clones, around four fifths of them seen once, and the ten largest clones take 4.5% to 6.5%. The CDR3 contains 13 residues. Germline assignment: CDR1 DFQATT and CDR2 SNEGSKA (reference sequence). V trimming: 3 bases; J trimming: 6 bases; junction bases outside the gene matches: 3. This TCR came from an elderly man with acute or convalescent COVID-19. Sequencing was carried out using peripheral blood. V is TRBV20-1 and J is TRBJ2-7; 12 bases agree with TRBD2. The CDR3 DNA reads TGCAGTGCTAGTCCGGGACTAGCGGGCGAGCAGTACTTC. It specifies CSASPGLAGEQYF.